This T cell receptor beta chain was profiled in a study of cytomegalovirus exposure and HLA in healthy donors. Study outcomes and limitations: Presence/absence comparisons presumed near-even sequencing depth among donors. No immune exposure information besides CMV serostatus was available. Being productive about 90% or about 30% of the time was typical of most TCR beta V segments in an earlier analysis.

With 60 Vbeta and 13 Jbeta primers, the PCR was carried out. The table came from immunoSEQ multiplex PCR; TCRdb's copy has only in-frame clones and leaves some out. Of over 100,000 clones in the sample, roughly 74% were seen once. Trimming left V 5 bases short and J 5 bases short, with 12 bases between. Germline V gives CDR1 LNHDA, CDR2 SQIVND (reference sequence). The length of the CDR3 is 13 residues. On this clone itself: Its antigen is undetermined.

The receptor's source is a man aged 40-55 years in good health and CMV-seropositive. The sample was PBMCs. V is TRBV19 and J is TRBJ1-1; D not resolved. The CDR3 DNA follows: TGTGCCAGTAGTTTCAAAGGCGGAACTGAAGCTTTCTTT. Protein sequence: CASSFKGGTEAFF.